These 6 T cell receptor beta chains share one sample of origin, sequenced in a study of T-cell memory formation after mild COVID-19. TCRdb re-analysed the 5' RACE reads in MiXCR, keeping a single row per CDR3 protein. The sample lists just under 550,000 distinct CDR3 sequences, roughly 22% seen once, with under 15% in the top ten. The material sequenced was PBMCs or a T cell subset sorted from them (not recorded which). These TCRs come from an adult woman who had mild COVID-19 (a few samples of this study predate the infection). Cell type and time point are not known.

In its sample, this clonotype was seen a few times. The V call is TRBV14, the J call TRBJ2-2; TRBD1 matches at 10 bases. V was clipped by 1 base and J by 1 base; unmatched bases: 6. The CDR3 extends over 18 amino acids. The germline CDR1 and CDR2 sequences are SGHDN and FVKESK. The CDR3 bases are TGTGCCAGCAGCCAAGCCTACGGGACAGGGGTGAACACCGGGGAGCTGTTTTTT. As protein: CASSQAYGTGVNTGELFF.

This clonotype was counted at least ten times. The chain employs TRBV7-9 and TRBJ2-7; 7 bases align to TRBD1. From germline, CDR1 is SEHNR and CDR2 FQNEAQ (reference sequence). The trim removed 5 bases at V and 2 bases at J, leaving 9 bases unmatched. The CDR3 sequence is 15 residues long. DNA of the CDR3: TGTGCCAGCAGCGCACTCGACAGGGACACCTACGAGCAGTACTTC. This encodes CASSALDRDTYEQYF.

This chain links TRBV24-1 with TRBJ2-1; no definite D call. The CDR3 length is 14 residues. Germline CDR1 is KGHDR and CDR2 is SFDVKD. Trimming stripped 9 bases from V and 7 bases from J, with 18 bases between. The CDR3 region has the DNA TGTGCCACCTCCGATTATAATCGGATTAATGAGCAGTTCTTC. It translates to CATSDYNRINEQFF.

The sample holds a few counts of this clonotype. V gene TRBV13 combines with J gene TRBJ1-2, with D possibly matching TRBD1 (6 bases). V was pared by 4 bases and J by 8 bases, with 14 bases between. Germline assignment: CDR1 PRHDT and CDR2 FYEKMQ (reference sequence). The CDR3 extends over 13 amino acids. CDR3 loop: CASSWQGYRGYTF. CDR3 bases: TGTGCCAGCAGCTGGCAGGGGTACCGCGGCTACACCTTC. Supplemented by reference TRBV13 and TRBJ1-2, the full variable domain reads AAGVIQSPRHLIKEKRETATLKCYPIPRHDTVYWYQQGPGQDPQFLISFYEKMQSDKGSIPDRFSAQQFSDYHSELNMSSLELGDSALYFCASSWQGYRGYTFGSGTRLTVV.

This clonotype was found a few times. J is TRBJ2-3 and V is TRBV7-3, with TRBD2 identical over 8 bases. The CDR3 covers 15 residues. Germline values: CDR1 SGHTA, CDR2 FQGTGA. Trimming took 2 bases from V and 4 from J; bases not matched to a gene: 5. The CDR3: CASSLERGFADTQYF. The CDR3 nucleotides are TGTGCCAGCAGCTTAGAGCGGGGGTTCGCAGATACGCAGTATTTT. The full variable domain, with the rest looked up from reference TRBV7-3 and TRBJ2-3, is GAGVSQTPSNKVTEKGKYVELRCDPISGHTALYWYRQSLGQGPEFLIYFQGTGAADDSGLPNDRFFAVRPEGSVSTLKIQRTERGDSAVYLCASSLERGFADTQYFGPGTRLTVL.

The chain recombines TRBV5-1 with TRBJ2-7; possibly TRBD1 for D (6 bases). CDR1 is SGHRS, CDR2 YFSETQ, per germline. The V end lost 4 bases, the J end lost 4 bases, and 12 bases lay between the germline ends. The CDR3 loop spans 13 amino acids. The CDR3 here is CASSTPGEYEQYF. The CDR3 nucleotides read TGCGCCAGCAGCACACCAGGGGAATACGAGCAGTACTTC.